The source of this TCR beta chain is a study of cytomegalovirus exposure and HLA in healthy donors. V gave up 0 bases and J gave up 3 bases; unmatched junction bases: 1. This CDR3 is built from 14 residues. Germline loops: CDR1 SGHDT, CDR2 YYEEEE. Using immunoSEQ multiplex PCR, the repertoire was profiled, and TCRdb retains in-frame clones only, with some absent. This table has 150,000 to 160,000 clones, 85% to 90% appearing once. Study findings and constraints: According to reports, the classifier identified cytomegalovirus status with high specificity and sensitivity. The authors listed 164 TCR beta chains as cytomegalovirus-associated. CMV antigen specificity of a few CMV-associated chains was confirmed in vitro.

Worth noting for this clone: Its antigen is as yet unknown.

The donors were members of the approximately 130-subject validation cohort (separate from the roughly 670-subject first cohort). The source of this sequence is a human donor in good health. V and J are TRBV5-6 and TRBJ1-2; TRBD1 agrees at 8 bases. Sequencing input: PBMCs. Written as DNA, the CDR3 is TGTGCCAGCAGCTTGGGACAGGGGTACTATGGCTACACCTTC. It translates to CASSLGQGYYGYTF.